This paragraph reports one T cell receptor (beta chain). Antigen specificity is unknown. Germline DNA was also extracted, while the blood RNA originated from unsorted whole blood. These data originate in a study of tumor-infiltrating lymphocytes in primary liver carcinoma. The wider study: Patients underwent surgical resection for primary liver carcinoma. The patients included men and women who were aged 30 to 69 years. Findings and limits, study-wide: Lower overlap was observed for tumor-adjacent and tumor-blood pairs relative to tumor region pairs. Tumor tissue displayed a significantly greater top-250-clone fraction than blood (p = 0.039).

Making TCR beta cDNA involved approximately 480 ng total RNA and a constant-region primer. Employing slightly modified ARM-PCR, three nested multiplex PCR rounds were run, and these gave rise to the TCR beta libraries. A C-beta reverse primer and TRBV1-TRBV30 forward primers served in each of the first two PCR rounds, at around 10 cycles apiece. TCRdb re-called the multiplex PCR reads through MiXCR, storing one row per CDR3 protein. The data show around 330,000 distinct CDR3 sequences, with 60% to 80% seen just once and about 9.4% held by the top ten. Germline V CDR1 and CDR2: SQVTM, ANQGSEA. V dropped 6 bases and J dropped 6 bases, with 11 bases sitting between them. The CDR3 covers 12 residues.

This TCR was recovered from a man aged 35 to 55 with primary liver carcinoma and hepatitis B virus infection. The chain recombines TRBV29-1 with TRBJ2-2, with D possibly matching TRBD2 (6 bases). Sequencing input: peripheral blood. The CDR3 protein is CSVGGEAGELFF. In DNA, the CDR3 is TGCAGCGTCGGAGGGGAGGCCGGGGAGCTGTTTTTT.